This entry lists 3 T cell receptor beta chains sequenced from one sample in a study of graft-versus-host responses after intestinal transplantation. Antigens for these TCRs are unknown. This table comes from immunoSEQ multiplex PCR, and its TCRdb copy is limited to in-frame clones, with some not included. This sample has about 88,000 clones, with 85% to 90% found just once. Sequenced here: unstimulated CD4+ T cells sorted from spleen or lymph node cells, sampled before intestinal transplant. These receptors were collected from a human donor who received an intestinal transplant.

A remark on this clone: Other DNA sequences in the sample encode the same CDR3. The chain is built from TRBV4-2 and TRBJ2-2; TRBD2 matches 7 bases. This CDR3 has 15 residues. V was pared by 1 base and J by 4 bases, with 3 bases of the junction left unmatched. CDR1 is LGHNA, CDR2 YNFKEQ, per germline. The CDR3: CASSQGGGVTGELFF. For the CDR3, the DNA is TGTGCCAGCAGCCAAGGTGGGGGGGTCACCGGGGAGCTGTTTTTT.

The chain has TRBV5-4 and TRBJ2-7, with 7 bases aligning to TRBD1. CDR3 length: 15 amino acids. Germline CDR1 SGHNT, CDR2 YYREEE (reference sequence). The V gene end was trimmed by 4 bases and the J gene end by 2 bases; junction bases not matched to a gene: 9. The CDR3 bases are TGTGCCAGCAGCGCGACAGGGTTATCCACCTACGAGCAGTACTTC. Translation: CASSATGLSTYEQYF.

The chain recombines TRBV7-3 with TRBJ2-2, with D possibly TRBD2 on 7 matching bases. Trimming took 5 bases from V and 0 from J, leaving 16 bases between them. Germline V gene data show CDR1 as SGHTA and CDR2 as FQGTGA. The CDR3 covers 17 residues. The CDR3 DNA follows: TGTGCCAGCAGCCCACGTGCGGGGGCTTCGAACACCGGGGAGCTGTTTTTT. This gives the protein CASSPRAGASNTGELFF.